The 17 T cell receptor beta chains presented below share a single source sample, sequenced in a study of cytomegalovirus exposure and HLA in healthy donors. Here immunoSEQ multiplex PCR was the method, and the copy in TCRdb shows in-frame clones only, minus some. The table includes about 280,000 clones, approximately 88% detected once. The source material was PBMCs. The receptors were gathered from a woman in her late teens or twenties in good health and CMV-seronegative.

This clone has only one observation. The V call is TRBV5-4, the J call TRBJ2-3; 8 bases fit TRBD2. In germline, CDR1 is SGHNT, CDR2 YYREEE (reference sequence). Germline trimming cut 4 bases from V and 0 bases from J; bases unmatched to any gene: 4. This CDR3 has 15 residues. The CDR3 loop is CASSRSGASTDTQYF. The DNA for the CDR3 is TGTGCCAGCAGCCGTAGCGGGGCTAGCACAGATACGCAGTATTTT.

The chain employs TRBV30 and TRBJ1-1, with TRBD1 as a possible D gene (6 bases). The CDR3 has 15 residues. Deletions cut 1 base from V and 5 bases from J, with 17 bases between. The germline gives CDR1 GTSNPN, CDR2 SVGIG (reference sequence). CDR3 protein: CAWSAHRAGRTEAFF. The CDR3 nucleotides are TGTGCCTGGAGTGCGCACAGGGCGGGTAGGACTGAAGCTTTCTTT.

The rearrangement uses TRBV28 and TRBJ1-2; perhaps TRBD1 as D (5 bases). CDR3 length: 13 residues. CDR1 and CDR2 from the germline V gene are MDHEN and SYDVKM. The V end was cut by 5 bases, the J end by 1 base, with 8 bases between. The CDR3 reads CASSPDNNYGYTF. The CDR3 bases are TGTGCCAGCAGTCCGGACAATAACTATGGCTACACCTTC.

The genes are TRBV9 and TRBJ2-7; D might be TRBD1 (5 bases). The V and J ends lost 0 bases and 3 bases respectively, with 10 bases between them. The CDR3 is made up of 14 amino acids. Germline V gene lookup returns CDR1 SGDLS and CDR2 YYNGEE. CDR3: CASSVALGDYEQYF. CDR3 in DNA: TGTGCCAGCAGCGTAGCCCTAGGGGACTACGAGCAGTACTTC. Complete variable domain (other parts from reference TRBV9 and TRBJ2-7): DSGVTQTPKHLITATGQRVTLRCSPRSGDLSVYWYQQSLDQGLQFLIQYYNGEERAKGNILERFSAQQFPDLHSELNLSSLELGDSALYFCASSVALGDYEQYFGPGTRLTVT.

This rearrangement joins TRBV5-1 to TRBJ1-1; 10 nucleotides align to TRBD1. The V and J ends lost 4 bases and 6 bases, in that order; junction bases with no gene match: 3. The germline gives CDR1 SGHRS, CDR2 YFSETQ. This CDR3 has 13 amino acids. This CDR3 reads CASSQGTGAEAFF. CDR3 DNA sequence: TGCGCCAGCAGCCAAGGGACAGGGGCTGAAGCTTTCTTT.

This clone was detected only a few times. The V and J genes are TRBV9 and TRBJ2-3, with 9 bases fitting TRBD1. Trimming took 4 bases from V and 11 from J; bases not matched to a gene: 11. From germline, CDR1 is SGDLS and CDR2 YYNGEE. The CDR3 contains 14 residues. CDR3 residues: CASSPGTGFRGQYF. The CDR3 DNA is TGTGCCAGCAGCCCAGGGACAGGGTTTAGGGGGCAGTATTTT.

The V gene is TRBV19, the J gene TRBJ1-1; possible D gene TRBD1, 5 bases. Trimming stripped 7 bases from V and 4 bases from J, with 16 bases between. Germline values: CDR1 LNHDA, CDR2 SQIVND (reference sequence). The CDR3 extends over 14 amino acids. The CDR3 loop is CASIPNRGFTEAFF. CDR3 nucleotides: TGTGCCAGTATCCCCAATCGGGGGTTCACTGAAGCTTTCTTT. The whole variable domain, remainder taken from reference TRBV19 and TRBJ1-1, is DGGITQSPKYLFRKEGQNVTLSCEQNLNHDAMYWYRQDPGQGLRLIYYSQIVNDFQKGDIAEGYSVSREKKESFPLTVTSAQKNPTAFYLCASIPNRGFTEAFFGQGTRLTVV.

The chain combines TRBV2 with TRBJ2-1; TRBD2 agrees at 7 bases. Germline V gene data show CDR1 as SNHLY and CDR2 as FYNNEI. Trimming at V came to 8 bases and at J to 7 bases, leaving 8 bases not matched to a gene. This CDR3 region has 13 residues. Written as DNA, the CDR3 is TGTGCCAGCCCCGCGGGAGCAGCGAATGAGCAGTTCTTC. This sequence encodes CASPAGAANEQFF.

The chain joins TRBV28 to TRBJ1-4; D may be TRBD1 (5 bases). Trimming removed 5 bases at V and 5 bases at J, with 15 bases between. CDR3 size: 15 residues. Germline CDR1 is MDHEN and CDR2 is SYDVKM. The CDR3 DNA sequence: TGTGCCAGCAGTCCCAGGGACGGAGGGAATGAAAAACTGTTTTTT. Translating it yields CASSPRDGGNEKLFF.

CDR3 sequence reads: CSVEIREGLNEQYF. CDR3 DNA sequence: TGCAGCGTTGAAATCCGGGAGGGCCTCAACGAGCAGTACTTC. The J gene is TRBJ2-7, the V gene TRBV29-1, with 8 bases that match TRBD2. The V and J ends lost 2 bases and 5 bases, in that order; junction bases with no gene match: 8. This CDR3 has 14 amino acids. Germline loops: CDR1 SQVTM, CDR2 ANQGSEA.

This clone has a single count. The rearrangement uses TRBV11-2 and TRBJ1-1, with D maybe TRBD1 (6 bases). The CDR3 spans 14 residues. Per germline, CDR1 SGHAT and CDR2 FQNNGV. V shed 3 bases and J shed 0 bases, with 8 bases lying between them. This CDR3 is CASSLRGMNTEAFF. The CDR3 coding sequence is TGTGCCAGCAGCTTGAGGGGGATGAACACTGAAGCTTTCTTT.

This clone showed up just a few times. The chain couples TRBV27 to TRBJ2-7, with a possible D match to TRBD2 (6 bases). Germline CDR1 is MNHEY and CDR2 is SMNVEV (reference sequence). Between the trimmed V and J ends, which lost 6 bases and 5 bases, there was a span of 11 bases. CDR3 size: 12 residues. CDR3 sequence: CASSLRGDEQYF. In DNA form, the CDR3 reads TGTGCCAGCAGCCTGCGCGGGGACGAGCAGTACTTC.

DNA for the CDR3: TGTGCCAGCAGGCCGGCCTGGCAGGGAACCTACGAGCAGTACTTC. Translating it yields CASRPAWQGTYEQYF. This sequence joins TRBV6-5 and TRBJ2-7; a weak D match, TRBD1 (5 bases). The CDR3 covers 15 residues. V was cut by 6 bases and J by 2 bases, with 17 bases left in between. The V gene's germline CDR1 is MNHEY and CDR2 SVGAGI.

There are a few counts of this clone. V gene TRBV15 combines with J gene TRBJ1-6, with 7 bases lining up with TRBD1. The CDR3 contains 17 residues. CDR1 and CDR2 (germline): LNHNV, YYDKDF (reference sequence). Trimming removed 5 bases from V and 5 bases from J; junction bases left unmatched: 12. CDR3 nucleotide sequence: TGTGCCACCAGCTTCGGGCACCCGGGACAGCATAATTCACCCCTCCACTTT. Its protein product is CATSFGHPGQHNSPLHF.

V and J are TRBV6-4 and TRBJ2-1; TRBD2 agrees at 10 bases. The CDR3 is made up of 15 amino acids. V was clipped by 4 bases and J by 8 bases; unmatched bases: 8. Per germline, CDR1 MRHNA and CDR2 SNTAGT. DNA for the CDR3: TGTGCCAGCAGTGTGGAAGCGGGAGGGGGCCATGAGCAGTTCTTC. Amino acids: CASSVEAGGGHEQFF.

The chain uses TRBV4-3 and TRBJ2-1; a possible D gene is TRBD2 (6 bases). With 2 bases removed from V and 10 bases from J, the gap between germline ends came to 15 bases. Germline CDR1 LGHNA, CDR2 YSLEER. The CDR3 contains 14 residues. CDR3 protein: CASSQLGTAKEQFF. The CDR3 region has the DNA TGCGCCAGCAGCCAACTCGGGACTGCCAAGGAGCAGTTCTTC.

This clone was seen more than once but under ten times. This chain links TRBV13 with TRBJ2-2; D remains unclear. V was pared by 5 bases and J by 8 bases, with 12 bases between. Germline values: CDR1 PRHDT, CDR2 FYEKMQ (reference sequence). The CDR3 loop spans 13 amino acids. The CDR3 here is CASSKALTGELFF. CDR3 nucleotide sequence: TGTGCCAGCAGCAAGGCTCTGACTGGGGAGCTGTTTTTT.